This T cell receptor (beta chain) was identified during a study of blood T cell repertoires in COVID-19. This clone has a single count. Those who participated ranged in age from roughly 18 to 95 years and resided in about two dozen US areas. Categorization into cohorts depended on clinical history that participants reported. Germline assignment: CDR1 SGHTA and CDR2 FQGNSA. The V end was cut by 5 bases, the J end by 4 bases, with 17 bases between. The CDR3 spans 15 residues. This table comes from immunoSEQ multiplex PCR, and its TCRdb copy is limited to in-frame clones, with some not included. The table shows 150,000 to 200,000 clones, with 87% occurring only once.

The sample taken for sequencing was PBMCs or T cells enriched from blood (not recorded which). The receptor was isolated from a human donor with acute COVID-19. The donor label of this sample is uncertain. This chain uses TRBV7-2 with TRBJ1-1, with D unclear. The CDR3 DNA reads TGTGCCAGCAGCCCTTCCCTGCCCGGGAGCACTGAAGCTTTCTTT. It translates to CASSPSLPGSTEAFF.